Following are 13 T cell receptor beta chains from one sample sequenced in a study of patients and donors after allogeneic stem cell transplantation. TCRdb processed the RT-PCR reads anew with MiXCR; each CDR3 protein has one entry. The sample contains about 1,700 distinct CDR3 sequences, about 3.5% of which appear only once. Sequences were obtained from blood, either unsorted or a sorted T cell fraction (not recorded which). These receptors were taken from a human donor who was either an allogeneic HSCT recipient or a stem cell or donor lymphocyte infusion donor (not recorded which). It is not recorded whose cells these are; they may come from a transplant donor.

The chain is built from TRBV2 and TRBJ2-5; TRBD1 aligns across 7 bases. Unmatched junction bases numbered 8, after V lost 8 bases and J lost 5 bases. CDR1 is SNHLY, CDR2 FYNNEI, per germline. The CDR3 extends over 13 amino acids. The CDR3 bases are TGTGCCAGCCAGACAGGGTGGGGGGAGACCCAGTACTTC. This encodes CASQTGWGETQYF.

This chain uses TRBV5-4 with TRBJ2-7, with D perhaps matching TRBD1 (5 bases). CDR3 length: 16 residues. Germline assignment: CDR1 SGHNT and CDR2 YYREEE (reference sequence). The V end lost 0 bases, the J end lost 0 bases, and 13 bases lay between the germline ends. The CDR3 region has the DNA TGTGCCAGCAGCTTGGACCCCGACAGCGCCTCCTACGAGCAGTACTTC. This codes for CASSLDPDSASYEQYF.

The chain has TRBV12-3 or TRBV12-4 and TRBJ2-3, with D tentatively TRBD2 (6 bases). V lost 5 bases, J lost 2 bases, and 14 bases lay in between. The CDR3 is 15 residues long. CDR3 residues: CASSQFGGSTDTQYF. The CDR3 nucleotides read TGTGCCAGCAGTCAATTCGGGGGTTCCACAGATACGCAGTATTTT.

Within the sample, this clonotype is large (0.1 to 1%). V is TRBV11-2 and J is TRBJ2-7; 7 bases are a match to TRBD2. In germline, CDR1 is SGHAT, CDR2 FQNNGV. Trimming at V came to 3 bases and at J to 3 bases, leaving 8 bases not matched to a gene. The CDR3 consists of 15 residues. This chain's CDR3 is CASSFGASGFYEQYF. The CDR3 DNA is TGTGCCAGCAGCTTTGGGGCTAGCGGATTCTACGAGCAGTACTTC.

In its sample, this clonotype ranks as medium-sized. The rearrangement links TRBV20-1 to TRBJ2-7; D remains unclear. V lost 0 bases to trimming and J lost 5 bases, with 11 bases between them. The CDR3 is 13 residues long. CDR1 and CDR2 from the germline V gene are DFQATT and SNEGSKA (reference sequence). DNA for the CDR3: TGCAGTGCTAGAGATACAAAGGAAAACGAGCAGTACTTC. Its translation is CSARDTKENEQYF.

The V gene is TRBV6-1, the J gene TRBJ2-2; D remains ambiguous. The CDR3 consists of 13 residues. Germline V gene sequence: CDR1 MNHNS, CDR2 SASEGT. V shed 2 bases and J shed 4 bases, with 5 bases lying between them. Here the CDR3 reads CASSETGTGELFF. DNA of the CDR3: TGTGCCAGCAGTGAAACTGGCACCGGGGAGCTGTTTTTT.

This clonotype is judged medium-sized. The chain links TRBV12-3 or TRBV12-4 to TRBJ2-1, with TRBD2 matching over 11 bases. Trimming took 3 bases from V and 15 from J; bases not matched to a gene: 7. The CDR3 consists of 13 residues. In nucleotides, the CDR3 is TGTGCCAGCAGTTTCCTAGCGGGAGGAGTTTCGTTCTTC. It encodes CASSFLAGGVSFF.

This clonotype is medium-sized. The CDR3 loop is CASSLEAGRVDGYTF. The CDR3 bases are TGTGCCAGCAGTCTCGAGGCAGGGCGGGTAGATGGCTACACCTTC. J is TRBJ1-2 and V is TRBV27; tentative D call: TRBD1 (5 bases). Germline CDR1 reads MNHEY; CDR2 reads SMNVEV (reference sequence). The CDR3 has 15 residues. V lost 5 bases, J lost 6 bases, and 19 bases lay in between.

This clonotype is labeled as medium-sized. The chain uses TRBV10-2 and TRBJ2-3; the match to TRBD2 covers 12 bases. The V gene end was trimmed by 6 bases and the J gene end by 3 bases; junction bases not matched to a gene: 7. In germline, CDR1 is WSHSY, CDR2 SAAADI. The CDR3 contains 16 residues. CDR3 sequence reads: CASRPTLAGGTDTQYF. In DNA, the CDR3 is TGCGCCAGCAGACCTACTCTAGCGGGAGGGACAGATACGCAGTATTTT.

This chain links TRBV4-1 with TRBJ2-3; 11 nucleotides line up with TRBD1. Looked up from germline, CDR1 is MGHRA and CDR2 is YSYEKL. This CDR3 comprises 18 residues. Germline trimming cut 4 bases from V and 3 bases from J; bases unmatched to any gene: 12. The DNA of the CDR3 is TGCGCCAGCAGCCGCAAGGGCTCCGGACAGGGGGCAACAGATACGCAGTATTTT. Amino acids: CASSRKGSGQGATDTQYF.

This clonotype was found a few times. The rearrangement joins TRBV30 to TRBJ1-2, with D uncertain. CDR1 and CDR2 (germline): GTSNPN, SVGIG (reference sequence). This CDR3 has 12 amino acids. Trimming cost V 3 bases and J 8 bases, with 13 bases left between them. CDR3 DNA sequence: TGTGCCTGGAGCAAAAACACCCGCGGCTACACCTTC. Protein sequence: CAWSKNTRGYTF.

This clonotype counts as medium-sized (0.01 to 0.1%). The chain carries TRBV20-1 and TRBJ1-1; D remains unclear. This CDR3 has 14 amino acids. Germline V CDR1 and CDR2: DFQATT, SNEGSKA (reference sequence). V lost 6 bases to trimming and J lost 7 bases, with 21 bases between them. CDR3 nucleotides: TGCAGTGCCATTAGGGCTTATCTAGGAGGTGAAGCTTTCTTT. Protein sequence: CSAIRAYLGGEAFF.

Relative to its sample, this clonotype is medium-sized (0.01 to 0.1%). The chain links TRBV28 to TRBJ1-3; D gene uncertain. Deletions cut 6 bases from V and 3 bases from J, with 6 bases between. Germline V gives CDR1 MDHEN, CDR2 SYDVKM. CDR3 size: 12 residues. CDR3 bases: TGTGCCAGCAGGGAAGGTGGAAACACCATATATTTT. It yields the protein CASREGGNTIYF. The whole variable domain, remainder taken from reference TRBV28 and TRBJ1-3, is DVKVTQSSRYLVKRTGEKVFLECVQDMDHENMFWYRQDPGLGLRLIYFSYDVKMKEKGDIPEGYSVSREKKERFSLILESASTNQTSMYLCASREGGNTIYFGEGSWLTVV.